This TCR beta chain was sequenced during a study of CD8 T cells in ankylosing spondylitis. Findings and limits, study-wide: Apparently characteristic of ankylosing spondylitis blood was a TCR beta motif (eight highly homologous variants). Past studies reported some motif variants in reactive arthritis synovial fluid and blood.

This CDR3 comprises 11 residues. Germline V gene sequence: CDR1 LNHDA, CDR2 SQIVND (reference sequence). Trimming at V came to 6 bases and at J to 16 bases, leaving 7 bases not matched to a gene. Each CDR3 protein gets one entry after TCRdb re-called the 5' RACE reads with MiXCR. The table includes about 130,000 distinct CDR3 sequences, about 6.7% detected once. This clonotype was found many times. The antigen is unknown. This sequence joins TRBV19 and TRBJ2-1, with TRBD1 matching over 9 bases. The specimen was blood, either unsorted or a sorted T cell fraction (not recorded which). The clonotype was recovered from a female donor with ankylosing spondylitis or in good health (not recorded which). The CDR3 loop reads CASRWGDRVFF. DNA for the CDR3: TGTGCCAGTAGGTGGGGGGACAGGGTTTTCTTC.